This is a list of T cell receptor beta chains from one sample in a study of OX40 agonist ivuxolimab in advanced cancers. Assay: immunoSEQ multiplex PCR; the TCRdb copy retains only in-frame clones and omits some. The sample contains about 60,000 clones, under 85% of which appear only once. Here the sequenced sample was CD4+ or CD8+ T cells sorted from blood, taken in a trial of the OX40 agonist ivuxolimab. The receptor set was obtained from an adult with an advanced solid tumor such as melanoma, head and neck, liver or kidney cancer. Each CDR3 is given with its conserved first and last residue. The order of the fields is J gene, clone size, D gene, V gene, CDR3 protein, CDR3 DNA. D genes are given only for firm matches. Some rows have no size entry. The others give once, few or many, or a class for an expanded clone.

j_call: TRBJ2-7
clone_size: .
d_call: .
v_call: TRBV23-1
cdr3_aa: CASFRQVYSYEQYF
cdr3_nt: TGCGCCAGCTTTCGACAGGTCTATTCCTACGAGCAGTACTTC

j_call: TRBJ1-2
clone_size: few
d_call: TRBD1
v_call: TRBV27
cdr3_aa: CASSLLQGNYGYTF
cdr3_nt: TGTGCCAGCAGTTTGTTACAGGGGAACTATGGCTACACCTTC

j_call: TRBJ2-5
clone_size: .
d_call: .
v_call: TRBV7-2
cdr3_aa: CASSLVGGGAQETQYF
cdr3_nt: TGTGCCAGCAGCTTAGTCGGGGGCGGGGCACAAGAGACCCAGTACTTC

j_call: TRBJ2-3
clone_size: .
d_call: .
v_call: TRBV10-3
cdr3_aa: CAITSTDTQYF
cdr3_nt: TGTGCCATCACTAGCACAGATACGCAGTATTTT

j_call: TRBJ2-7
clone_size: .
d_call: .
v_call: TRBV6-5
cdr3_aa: CASTANPDSPYEQYF
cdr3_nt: TGTGCCAGCACCGCCAATCCGGACAGCCCCTACGAGCAGTACTTC

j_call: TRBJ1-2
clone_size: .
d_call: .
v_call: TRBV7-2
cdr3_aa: CASSLSGRYYGYTF
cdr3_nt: TGTGCCAGCAGCTTGAGCGGGCGGTACTATGGCTACACCTTC

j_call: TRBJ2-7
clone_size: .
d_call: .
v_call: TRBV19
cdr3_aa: CASSSLYEQYF
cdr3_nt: TGTGCCAGTAGTTCCCTCTACGAGCAGTACTTC

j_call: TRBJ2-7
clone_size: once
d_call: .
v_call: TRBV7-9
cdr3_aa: CASSLFGGGRSYEQYF
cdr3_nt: TGTGCCAGCAGCTTATTTGGGGGAGGAAGGAGCTACGAGCAGTACTTC

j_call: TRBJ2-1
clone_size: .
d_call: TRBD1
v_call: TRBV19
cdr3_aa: CATSPGTGVNEQFF
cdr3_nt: TGTGCCACCTCTCCCGGGACAGGGGTAAATGAGCAGTTCTTC

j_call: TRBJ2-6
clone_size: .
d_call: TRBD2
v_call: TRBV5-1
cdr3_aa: CASSLAGTGLGNSGANVLTF
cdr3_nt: TGCGCCAGCAGCTTGGCTGGGACGGGACTAGGGAACTCTGGGGCCAACGTCCTGACTTTC

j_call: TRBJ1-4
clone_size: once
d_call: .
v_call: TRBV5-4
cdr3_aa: CASSLAGMRGGGGEKLFF
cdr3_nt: TGTGCCAGCAGCTTGGCCGGAATGCGGGGAGGTGGTGGTGAAAAACTGTTTTTT

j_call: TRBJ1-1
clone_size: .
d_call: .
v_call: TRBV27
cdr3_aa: CASSLGWGTEAFF
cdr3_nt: TGTGCCAGCAGCCTAGGGTGGGGGACTGAAGCTTTCTTT

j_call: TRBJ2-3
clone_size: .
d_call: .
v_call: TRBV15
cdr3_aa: CATTEKDGATSTDTQYF
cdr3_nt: TGTGCCACCACCGAGAAGGACGGAGCTACTAGCACAGATACGCAGTATTTT

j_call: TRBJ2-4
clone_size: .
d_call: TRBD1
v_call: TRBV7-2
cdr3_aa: CASSQDRGVVKNIQYF
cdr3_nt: TGTGCCAGCAGCCAGGACAGGGGGGTAGTCAAAAACATTCAGTACTTC

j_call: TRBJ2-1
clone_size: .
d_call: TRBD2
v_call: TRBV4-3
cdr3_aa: CASSLKGTSGKGEQFF
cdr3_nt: TGCGCCAGCAGCCTTAAAGGGACTAGCGGGAAGGGTGAGCAGTTCTTC

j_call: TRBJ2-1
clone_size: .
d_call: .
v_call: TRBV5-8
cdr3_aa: CASPREGGVYEQFF
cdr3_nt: TGTGCCAGCCCTCGAGAAGGGGGGGTATATGAGCAGTTCTTC

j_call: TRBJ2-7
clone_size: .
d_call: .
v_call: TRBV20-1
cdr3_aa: CSARGNYEQYF
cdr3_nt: TGCAGTGCCAGAGGCAACTACGAGCAGTACTTC

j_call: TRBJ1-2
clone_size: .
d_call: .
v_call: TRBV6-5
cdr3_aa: CASSQTITNYGYTF
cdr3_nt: TGTGCCAGCAGCCAGACCATTACTAACTATGGCTACACCTTC

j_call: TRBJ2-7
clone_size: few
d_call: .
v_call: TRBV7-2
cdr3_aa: CASSATQYEQYF
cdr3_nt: TGTGCCAGCAGCGCAACTCAGTACGAGCAGTACTTC

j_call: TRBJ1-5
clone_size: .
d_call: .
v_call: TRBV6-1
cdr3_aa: CASRPQGPSNQPQHF
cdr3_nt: TGTGCCAGCAGACCACAGGGACCTAGCAATCAGCCCCAGCATTTT

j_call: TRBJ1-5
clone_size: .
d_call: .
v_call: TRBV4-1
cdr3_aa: CASSRPDGNQPQHF
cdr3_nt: TGCGCCAGCAGTCGTCCGGACGGCAATCAGCCCCAGCATTTT

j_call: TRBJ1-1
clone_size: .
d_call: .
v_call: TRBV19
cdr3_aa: CASSIVVQNTEAFF
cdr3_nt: TGTGCCAGTAGTATAGTTGTACAGAACACTGAAGCTTTCTTT

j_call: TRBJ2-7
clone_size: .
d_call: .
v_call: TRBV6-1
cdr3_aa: CASRDPGVYEQYF
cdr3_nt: TGTGCCAGCAGAGATCCCGGGGTCTACGAGCAGTACTTC

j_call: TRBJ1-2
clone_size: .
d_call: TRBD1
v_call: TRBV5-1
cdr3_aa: CASSLGGAGGAGYGYTF
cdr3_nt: TGCGCCAGCAGCTTGGGGGGCGCAGGGGGCGCCGGCTATGGCTACACCTTC

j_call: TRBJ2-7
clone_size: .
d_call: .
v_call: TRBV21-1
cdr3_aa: CASSKRQARTSSYEQYF
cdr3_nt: TGTGCCAGCAGCAAACGACAGGCCAGAACGAGCTCCTACGAGCAGTACTTC

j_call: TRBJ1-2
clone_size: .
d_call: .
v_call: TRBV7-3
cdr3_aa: CASSLTGRAGGYTF
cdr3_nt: TGTGCCAGCAGCTTAACGGGCAGGGCGGGTGGCTACACCTTC

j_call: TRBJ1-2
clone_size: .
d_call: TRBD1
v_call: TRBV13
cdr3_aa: CASSLDPGQDNYGYTF
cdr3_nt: TGTGCCAGCAGCTTGGACCCGGGACAGGATAACTATGGCTACACCTTC

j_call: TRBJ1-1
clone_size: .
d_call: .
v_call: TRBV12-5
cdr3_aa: CASGLVPLAGNTEAFF
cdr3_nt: TGTGCTAGTGGTTTGGTACCCCTGGCGGGGAACACTGAAGCTTTCTTT

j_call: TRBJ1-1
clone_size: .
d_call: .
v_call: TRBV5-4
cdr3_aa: CASSLGPGMNTEAFF
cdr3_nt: TGTGCCAGCAGCTTGGGTCCAGGCATGAACACTGAAGCTTTCTTT

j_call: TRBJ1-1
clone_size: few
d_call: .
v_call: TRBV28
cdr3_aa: CASSLWGGTEAFF
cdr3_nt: TGTGCCAGCAGTTTATGGGGGGGAACTGAAGCTTTCTTT

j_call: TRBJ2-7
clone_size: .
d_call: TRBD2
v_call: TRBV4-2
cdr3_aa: CASSRGAGGIYEQYF
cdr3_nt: TGTGCCAGCAGCCGAGGAGCGGGAGGAATCTACGAGCAGTACTTC

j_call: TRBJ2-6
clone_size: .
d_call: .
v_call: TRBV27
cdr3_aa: CASSANRDWANVLTF
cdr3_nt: TGTGCCAGCAGTGCGAACAGGGACTGGGCCAACGTCCTGACTTTC